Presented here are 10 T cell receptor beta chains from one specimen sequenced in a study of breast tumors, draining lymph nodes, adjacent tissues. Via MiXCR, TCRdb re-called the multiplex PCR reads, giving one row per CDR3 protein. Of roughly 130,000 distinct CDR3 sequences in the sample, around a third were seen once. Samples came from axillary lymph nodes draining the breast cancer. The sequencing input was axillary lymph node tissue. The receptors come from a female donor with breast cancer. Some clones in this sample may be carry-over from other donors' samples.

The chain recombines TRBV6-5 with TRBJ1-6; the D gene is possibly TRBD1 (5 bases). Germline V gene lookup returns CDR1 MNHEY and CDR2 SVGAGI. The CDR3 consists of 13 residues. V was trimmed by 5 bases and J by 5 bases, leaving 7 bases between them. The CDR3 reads CASSRGNNSPLHF. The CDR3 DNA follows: TGTGCCAGCAGTAGGGGTAATAATTCACCCCTCCACTTT.

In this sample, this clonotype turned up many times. The CDR3 DNA follows: TGTGCCAGCAGCTTAGTAGAAGGGACAGGGACGAACACCGGGGAGCTGTTTTTT. Translating gives CASSLVEGTGTNTGELFF. This rearrangement joins TRBV7-9 to TRBJ2-2; 9 bases align to TRBD1. Trimming cost V 1 base and J 0 bases; bases outside gene matches: 6. Per germline, CDR1 SEHNR and CDR2 FQNEAQ (reference sequence). The CDR3 consists of 18 residues.

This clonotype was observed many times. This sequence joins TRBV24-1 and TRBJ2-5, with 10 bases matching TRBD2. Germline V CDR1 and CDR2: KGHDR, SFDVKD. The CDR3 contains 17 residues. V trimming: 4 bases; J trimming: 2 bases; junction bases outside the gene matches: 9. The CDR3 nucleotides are TGTGCCACCAGTGACCCCCCCGGACTAGCGGCTCAAGAGACCCAGTACTTC. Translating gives CATSDPPGLAAQETQYF.

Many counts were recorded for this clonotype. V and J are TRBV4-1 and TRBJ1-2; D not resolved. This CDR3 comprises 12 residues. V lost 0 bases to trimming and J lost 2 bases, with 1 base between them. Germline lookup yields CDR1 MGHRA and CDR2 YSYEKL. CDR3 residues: CASSQDNYGYTF. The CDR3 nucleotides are TGCGCCAGCAGCCAAGACAACTATGGCTACACCTTC.

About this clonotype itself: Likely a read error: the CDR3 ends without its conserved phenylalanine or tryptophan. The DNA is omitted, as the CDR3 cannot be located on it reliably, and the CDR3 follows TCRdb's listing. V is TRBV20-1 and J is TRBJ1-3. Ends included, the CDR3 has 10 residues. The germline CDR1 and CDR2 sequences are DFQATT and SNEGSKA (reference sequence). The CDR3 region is CSARSRAANT.

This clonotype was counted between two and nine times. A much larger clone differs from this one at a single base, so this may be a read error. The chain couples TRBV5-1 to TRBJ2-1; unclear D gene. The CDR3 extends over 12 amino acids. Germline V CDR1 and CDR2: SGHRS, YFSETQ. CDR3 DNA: TGCGCCAGCAGCTTGGTGGCCCATGAGCACTTCTTC. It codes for CASSLVAHEHFF.

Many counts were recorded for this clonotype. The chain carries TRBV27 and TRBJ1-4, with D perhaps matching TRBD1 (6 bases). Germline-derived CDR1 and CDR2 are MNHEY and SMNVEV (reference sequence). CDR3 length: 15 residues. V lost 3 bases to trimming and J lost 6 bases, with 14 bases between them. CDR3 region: CASSLGGGFDEKLFF. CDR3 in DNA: TGTGCCAGCAGTTTGGGGGGGGGCTTCGATGAAAAACTGTTTTTT.

CDR3 in DNA: TGTGCCAGCCTGCGACAGGGGGCAACAGATACGCAGTATTTT. The encoded protein is CASLRQGATDTQYF. The V gene is TRBV28, the J gene TRBJ2-3; 10 bases fit TRBD1. The CDR3 runs to 14 residues. With 8 bases clipped from V and 3 bases from J, the junction kept 5 bases outside the gene matches. CDR1 is MDHEN, CDR2 SYDVKM, per germline.

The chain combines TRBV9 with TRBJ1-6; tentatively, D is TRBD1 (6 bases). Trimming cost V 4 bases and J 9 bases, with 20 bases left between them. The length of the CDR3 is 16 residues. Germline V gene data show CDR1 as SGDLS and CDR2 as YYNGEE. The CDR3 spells CASSPKEGGSGSPLHF. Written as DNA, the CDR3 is TGTGCCAGCAGCCCGAAGGAGGGGGGGAGTGGTTCACCCCTCCACTTT.

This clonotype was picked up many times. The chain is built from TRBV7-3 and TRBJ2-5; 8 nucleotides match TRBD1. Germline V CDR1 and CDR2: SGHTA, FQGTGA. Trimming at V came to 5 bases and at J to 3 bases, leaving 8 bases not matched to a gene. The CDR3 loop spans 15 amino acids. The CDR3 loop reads CASSPMTGEEETQYF. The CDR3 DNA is TGTGCCAGCAGCCCGATGACAGGGGAGGAAGAGACCCAGTACTTC.